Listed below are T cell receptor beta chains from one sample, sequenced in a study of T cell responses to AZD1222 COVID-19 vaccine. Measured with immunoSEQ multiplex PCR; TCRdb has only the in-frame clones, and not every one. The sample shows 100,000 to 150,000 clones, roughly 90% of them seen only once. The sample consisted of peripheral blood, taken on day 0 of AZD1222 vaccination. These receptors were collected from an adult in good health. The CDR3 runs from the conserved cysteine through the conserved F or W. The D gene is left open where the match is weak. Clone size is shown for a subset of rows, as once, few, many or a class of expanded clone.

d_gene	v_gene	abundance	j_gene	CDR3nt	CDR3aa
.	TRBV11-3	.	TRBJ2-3	TGTGCCAGCAGCTTAGGGGTTAGCACAGATACGCAGTATTTT	CASSLGVSTDTQYF
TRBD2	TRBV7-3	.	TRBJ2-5	TGTGCCAGCAGCTCGGGACTAGCGCGGCAAGAGACCCAGTACTTC	CASSSGLARQETQYF
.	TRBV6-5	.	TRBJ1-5	TGTGCCAGCAGTACCGACAGGAGCAATCAGCCCCAGCATTTT	CASSTDRSNQPQHF
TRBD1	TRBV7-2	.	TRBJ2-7	TGTGCCAGCAGCTCAGACACAGGGGGCCGGGAGCAGTACTTC	CASSSDTGGREQYF
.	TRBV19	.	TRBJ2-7	TGTGCCAGTAGTATGGGGGGCAGGGGCTACGAGCAGTACTTC	CASSMGGRGYEQYF
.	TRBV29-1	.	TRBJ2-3	TGCAGCGTTGCTCGACGTAGCACAGCCACAGATACGCAGTATTTT	CSVARRSTATDTQYF
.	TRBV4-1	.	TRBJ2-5	TGCGCCAGCAGCCAAGAGGGCGTTGTGGCGGGAGAGACCCAGTACTTC	CASSQEGVVAGETQYF
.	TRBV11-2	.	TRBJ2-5	TGTGCCAGCAGCCTTTTCACCCAAGAGACCCAGTACTTC	CASSLFTQETQYF
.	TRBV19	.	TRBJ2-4	TGTGCCAGTAGTTTACTAGCAGTAGCCAAAAACATTCAGTACTTC	CASSLLAVAKNIQYF
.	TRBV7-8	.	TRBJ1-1	TGTGCCAGCAGTTCCAGGGAAGGGAGCACTGAAGCTTTCTTT	CASSSREGSTEAFF
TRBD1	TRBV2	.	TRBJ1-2	TGTGCCAGCAGCGGGGACAGGCTACGGGGTGGCTACACCTTC	CASSGDRLRGGYTF
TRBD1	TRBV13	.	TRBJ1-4	TGTGCCAGCAGTTCCCTCGGACAGGCCGGTGAAAAACTGTTTTTT	CASSSLGQAGEKLFF
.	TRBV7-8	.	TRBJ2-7	TGTGCCAGCAGCTTAGTACCCCGGGACTCTTGGTACGAGCAGTACTTC	CASSLVPRDSWYEQYF
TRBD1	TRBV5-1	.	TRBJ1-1	TGCGCCAGCAGCATACCACAGGGGGCAACATCTGAAGCTTTCTTT	CASSIPQGATSEAFF
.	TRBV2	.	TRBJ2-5	TGTGCCAGCAGTGGTGACAGGGCGGGAGGAGAGACCCAGTACTTC	CASSGDRAGGETQYF
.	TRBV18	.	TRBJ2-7	TGTGCCGGGGGACCGACCACCTACGAGCAGTACTTC	CAGGPTTYEQYF
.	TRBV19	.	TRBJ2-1	TGTGCCAGTAGTTGGATGGGTAATGAGCAGTTCTTC	CASSWMGNEQFF
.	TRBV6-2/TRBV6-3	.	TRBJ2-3	TGTGCCAGCAGTTACTCGATATTCGCAAACGCAGATACGCAGTATTTT	CASSYSIFANADTQYF
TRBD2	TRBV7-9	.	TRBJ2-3	TGTGCCAGCAGCCACACCCCCGGGAGGGGCGATACGCAGTATTTT	CASSHTPGRGDTQYF
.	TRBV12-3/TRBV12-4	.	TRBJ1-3	TGTGCCAGCCATCGCGGTGCTGGAAACACCATATATTTT	CASHRGAGNTIYF
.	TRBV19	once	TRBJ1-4	TGTGCCACGAGCAATGTTGGGAAACTGTTTTTT	CATSNVGKLFF
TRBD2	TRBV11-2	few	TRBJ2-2	TGTGCCAGCGGGAGAATAGCGGGGCAAAACACCGGGGAGCTGTTTTTT	CASGRIAGQNTGELFF
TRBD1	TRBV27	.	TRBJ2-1	TGTGCCAGCGGGGGGGACAGGGCCAATGAGCAGTTCTTC	CASGGDRANEQFF
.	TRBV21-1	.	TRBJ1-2	TGTGCCAGCAGCAAGAGAGGGATGTGGTATGGCTACACCTTC	CASSKRGMWYGYTF
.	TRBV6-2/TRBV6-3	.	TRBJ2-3	TGTGCCAGCAGCCTCATGGCCCCGGGGGTTACCACAGATACGCAGTATTTT	CASSLMAPGVTTDTQYF
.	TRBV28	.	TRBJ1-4	TGTGCCAGCAGTTTAGTCGGTTATTCAACTAATGAAAAACTGTTTTTT	CASSLVGYSTNEKLFF
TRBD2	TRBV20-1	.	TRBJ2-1	TGCAGTGCTAGTGCTAGCGGGGGGGCCTACAATGAGCAGTTCTTC	CSASASGGAYNEQFF
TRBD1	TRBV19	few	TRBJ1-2	TGTGCCAGTAGTCTTCCACAGACAGGGCGGGATGGCTACACCTTC	CASSLPQTGRDGYTF
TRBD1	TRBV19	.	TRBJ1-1	TGTGCCAGTAGTATTAATCGTCGAGTTGCCTGGACAGGGTTTCGCATGAACACTGAAGCTTTCTTT	CASSINRRVAWTGFRMNTEAFF
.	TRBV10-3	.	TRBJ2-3	TGTGCCATCAAAATTTCAGATACGCAGTATTTT	CAIKISDTQYF
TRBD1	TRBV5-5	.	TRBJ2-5	TGTGCCAGCAGTCCGGGACAGGGCGACCAAGAGACCCAGTACTTC	CASSPGQGDQETQYF
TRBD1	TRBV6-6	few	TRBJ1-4	TGTGCCACCAAGACAGGGGGCGAGTATGAAAAACTGTTTTTT	CATKTGGEYEKLFF
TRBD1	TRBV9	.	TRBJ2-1	TGTGCCAGCAGCGAGGGACAGGGAACCTACAATGAGCAGTTCTTC	CASSEGQGTYNEQFF
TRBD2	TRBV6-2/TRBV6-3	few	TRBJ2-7	TGTGCCAGCAGCCCTGGGACTAGCGGGACCTACGAGCAGTACTTC	CASSPGTSGTYEQYF
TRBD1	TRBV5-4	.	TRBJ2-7	TGTGCCAGCAGCCCCCGTTTGACAGGGGACTACGAGCAGTACTTC	CASSPRLTGDYEQYF
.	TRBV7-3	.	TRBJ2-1	TGTGCCACCTCTCTTATGGCGGTACGGGGAAATGAGCAGTTCTTC	CATSLMAVRGNEQFF
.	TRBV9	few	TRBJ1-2	TGTGCCAGCAGCCAGGCGGCTGGAGGCTACACCTTC	CASSQAAGGYTF
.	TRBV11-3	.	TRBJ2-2	TGTGCCAGCAGCTCCAGGGGAGGGGGGAGCACCGGGGAGCTGTTTTTT	CASSSRGGGSTGELFF
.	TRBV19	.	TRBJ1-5	TGTGCCAGTAGTAGGAGGGGTACTTATAGCAATCAGCCCCAGCATTTT	CASSRRGTYSNQPQHF
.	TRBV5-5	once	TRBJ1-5	TGTGCCAGCAGCTTAAGCGCTTATAGCAATCAGCCCCAGCATTTT	CASSLSAYSNQPQHF
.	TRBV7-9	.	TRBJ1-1	TGTGCCAGCAGCTTAGTAACAGCCCAAGCTTTCTTT	CASSLVTAQAFF
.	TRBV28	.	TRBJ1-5	TGTGCCAGCAGTTATCTCGGGGAAGGCCAGCCCCAGCATTTT	CASSYLGEGQPQHF
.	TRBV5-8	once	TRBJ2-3	TGTGCCAGCAGCTGGCTGGGGGCGGGAGTTACAGATACGCAGTATTTT	CASSWLGAGVTDTQYF
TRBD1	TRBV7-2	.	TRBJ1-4	TGTGCCAGCAGCTTAGACTTGACAGGGACTAATGAAAAACTGTTTTTT	CASSLDLTGTNEKLFF
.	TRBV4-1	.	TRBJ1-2	TGCGCCAGCAGCCAAGAGGCCCCGTTTCGTCTAAACTATGGCTACACCTTC	CASSQEAPFRLNYGYTF